The clone carrying this T cell receptor (beta chain) was detected a few times. Its antigen remains unknown. This may be a read error: a much more frequent sequence differs by one nucleotide. The entry originates in a study of CD8+CD57+ T cells in acquired aplastic anemia. Overall study context: On average, sorted CD4+ and CD8+ cells gave around 3 ug of DNA.

Germline values: CDR1 LNHDA, CDR2 SQIVND (reference sequence). CDR3 size: 13 residues. Genomic DNA templated the TCR beta VDJ and CDR3 profiling. One entry per CDR3 protein results from TCRdb running MiXCR on the reads. The data show hundreds of thousands of distinct CDR3 sequences, 45% to 65% seen once. Notes on the study in general: Patients shared some 29 CD8+ CDR3 sequences with controls. Controls and patients did not differ significantly in CD8+ Simpson's diversity.

The receptor comes from a human donor with severe aplastic anemia or a healthy control (not recorded which). This chain joins TRBV19 and TRBJ1-3; D is unresolved. Sequencing used sorted CD4+, CD8+, or CD8+CD57+ T cells (not recorded which) from PBMCs. This chain's CDR3 is CVSSIGSGNTIYF. In DNA form, the CDR3 reads TGTGTCAGTAGTATAGGCTCTGGAAACACCATATATTTT.